The 18 T cell receptor beta chains given below trace back to one sample, sequenced in a study of blood T cell repertoires in COVID-19. This table comes from immunoSEQ multiplex PCR, and its TCRdb copy is limited to in-frame clones, with some not included. The table includes roughly 100,000 clones, more than 75% detected once. What was sequenced was peripheral blood. The receptors come from a man aged 45-65 years with active or convalescent COVID-19.

V and J are TRBV2 and TRBJ1-4; D is ambiguous. Per germline, CDR1 SNHLY and CDR2 FYNNEI. This CDR3 has 14 residues. Between the trimmed V and J ends, which lost 10 bases and 7 bases, there was a span of 19 bases. The CDR3 loop reads CATRRDFLGEKLFF. In DNA form, the CDR3 reads TGTGCCACACGGAGAGACTTCCTTGGTGAAAAACTGTTTTTT.

The gene calls are TRBV5-6 and TRBJ2-2, with a weak D call TRBD1 (7 bases). This CDR3 has 15 amino acids. Trimming left V 2 bases short and J 6 bases short, with 14 bases between. CDR1 is SGHDT and CDR2 is YYEEEE in the germline V gene. DNA of the CDR3: TGTGCCAGCAGCTTCGATCAGGGGGGAGCCGGGGAGCTGTTTTTT. This encodes CASSFDQGGAGELFF.

The chain joins TRBV7-9 to TRBJ2-1; 11 bases are shared with TRBD1. With V trimmed by 5 bases and J by 9 bases, 12 bases remained unmatched. The CDR3 consists of 16 residues. Germline V gene sequence: CDR1 SEHNR, CDR2 FQNEAQ (reference sequence). CDR3 loop: CASSPSGQGARGEQFF. The CDR3 DNA follows: TGTGCCAGCAGCCCCAGCGGACAGGGGGCAAGAGGTGAGCAGTTCTTC.

The chain has TRBV5-1 and TRBJ1-5, with TRBD1 matching 7 bases. The CDR3 has 15 residues. Trimming removed 0 bases from V and 4 bases from J; junction bases left unmatched: 4. The germline V gene encodes CDR1 SGHRS and CDR2 YFSETQ. Here the CDR3 DNA reads TGCGCCAGCAGCTTGGCCCCAGGGGGGAATCAGCCCCAGCATTTT. Encoded protein: CASSLAPGGNQPQHF.

The chain combines TRBV7-9 with TRBJ1-3; 7 nucleotides align to TRBD1. The CDR3 runs to 16 residues. With 5 bases clipped from V and 0 bases from J, the junction kept 7 bases outside the gene matches. From germline, CDR1 is SEHNR and CDR2 FQNEAQ (reference sequence). CDR3 residues: CASSGQGQFSGNTIYF. The CDR3 bases are TGTGCCAGCAGCGGTCAGGGACAGTTCTCTGGAAACACCATATATTTT.

The rearrangement uses TRBV11-2 and TRBJ1-6; 10 nucleotides line up with TRBD1. With V trimmed by 3 bases and J by 13 bases, 3 bases remained unmatched. Germline CDR1 is SGHAT and CDR2 is FQNNGV. The CDR3 has 13 residues. In DNA form, the CDR3 reads TGTGCCAGCAGCTTTGAGGGACAGGGGCCCCTCCACTTT. The encoded protein is CASSFEGQGPLHF.

DNA for the CDR3: TGCGCCAGCAGTGAGGCCGGGACTAGGGACAATGAGCAGTTCTTC. Translated: CASSEAGTRDNEQFF. This chain uses TRBV10-1 with TRBJ2-1; 8 bases align to TRBD2. The germline gives CDR1 WNHNN, CDR2 SYGVQD (reference sequence). V was clipped by 2 bases and J by 5 bases; unmatched bases: 5. The CDR3 sequence is 15 residues long.

V usage is TRBV14 and J usage is TRBJ1-1, with D possibly TRBD1 on 6 matching bases. Germline CDR1 reads SGHDN; CDR2 reads FVKESK. V lost 5 bases and J lost 2, with 9 bases in between. The CDR3 is made up of 13 amino acids. The DNA of the CDR3 is TGTGCCAGCAGCGGACAGTTTAACACTGAAGCTTTCTTT. This translates into CASSGQFNTEAFF.

In DNA form, the CDR3 reads TGTGCCAGTTGGGACAGGGGGCGGGAAGGCTACACCTTC. Its translation: CASWDRGREGYTF. The rearrangement links TRBV19 to TRBJ1-2; TRBD1 aligns across 12 bases. Trimming cost V 8 bases and J 8 bases; bases outside gene matches: 6. The CDR3 consists of 13 residues. CDR1 and CDR2 from the germline V gene are LNHDA and SQIVND (reference sequence).

The CDR3 coding sequence is TGCAGTGCTAGTCAGCCTAGCTGGTCGTTCTTC. Translation: CSASQPSWSFF. J is TRBJ2-1 and V is TRBV20-1, with a weak D call TRBD2 (5 bases). Per the germline V gene, CDR1 is DFQATT and CDR2 is SNEGSKA (reference sequence). The CDR3 has 11 amino acids. The V end was cut by 3 bases, the J end by 15 bases, with 15 bases between.

This clone was seen a single time. The gene calls are TRBV24-1 and TRBJ2-7; TRBD1 matches at 9 bases. V shed 7 bases and J 3 bases; nucleotides not matched to a gene: 12. The germline V gene has CDR1 KGHDR and CDR2 SFDVKD. The CDR3 is 16 residues long. CDR3 sequence reads: CATSPAGGTGNYEQYF. The CDR3 DNA reads as TGTGCCACCAGCCCCGCTGGCGGGACAGGGAACTACGAGCAGTACTTC.

V and J are TRBV19 and TRBJ2-5, with 13 bases that match TRBD2. J lost 5 bases, V lost 4 bases, and 1 base had no gene match. CDR1 LNHDA and CDR2 SQIVND come from the germline V gene (reference sequence). The CDR3 runs 14 residues. For the CDR3, the DNA is TGTGCCAGTAGTAGGACTAGCGGGGGTGAGACCCAGTACTTC. As protein: CASSRTSGGETQYF.

The chain combines TRBV29-1 with TRBJ1-1; the D gene is possibly TRBD1 (5 bases). V was trimmed by 5 bases and J by 2 bases, leaving 9 bases between them. The CDR3 loop spans 12 amino acids. In germline, CDR1 is SQVTM, CDR2 ANQGSEA. The DNA for the CDR3 is TGCAGCGTTTACCAGGGAAACACTGAAGCTTTCTTT. This translates into CSVYQGNTEAFF.

V and J are TRBV11-2 and TRBJ1-1; 8 nucleotides match TRBD1. Germline values: CDR1 SGHAT, CDR2 FQNNGV. The CDR3 consists of 13 residues. V gave up 4 bases and J gave up 4 bases; unmatched junction bases: 2. The CDR3 nucleotides are TGTGCCAGCAGCTCACAGGGGGTCACTGAAGCTTTCTTT. Encoded protein: CASSSQGVTEAFF.

This clone was seen more than once but under ten times. The chain employs TRBV30 and TRBJ1-2; D gene uncertain. The CDR3 runs 13 residues. V was shortened by 3 bases and J by 6 bases, with 14 bases between the two germline ends. Germline V gene data show CDR1 as GTSNPN and CDR2 as SVGIG (reference sequence). This CDR3 reads CAWSLERFDGYTF. CDR3 sequence (DNA): TGTGCCTGGAGCCTCGAGAGGTTCGATGGCTACACCTTC.

The rearrangement uses TRBV3-1 (or the pseudogene TRBV3-2) and TRBJ2-3, with 7 bases that match TRBD1. The germline CDR1 and CDR2 sequences are LGHDT and YNNKEL (reference sequence). Trimming at V came to 5 bases and at J to 1 base, leaving 3 bases not matched to a gene. The CDR3 spans 14 residues. The CDR3 region has the DNA TGTGCCAGCAGCACCGGGACAGGCACAGATACGCAGTATTTT. Its translation: CASSTGTGTDTQYF.

The chain is built from TRBV18 and TRBJ2-2, with 9 bases identical to TRBD1. Trimming cost V 6 bases and J 4 bases; bases outside gene matches: 6. The germline V gene encodes CDR1 KGHSH and CDR2 LQKENI. The CDR3 sequence is 15 residues long. CDR3 sequence (DNA): TGTGCCAGCTCTGCCCGGGGACAGGGCACCGGGGAGCTGTTTTTT. This codes for CASSARGQGTGELFF. Using reference TRBV18 and TRBJ2-2 for the parts outside the CDR3, the full variable domain is NAGVMQNPRHLVRRRGQEARLRCSPMKGHSHVYWYRQLPEEGLKFMVYLQKENIIDESGMPKERFSAEFPKEGPSILRIQQVVRGDSAAYFCASSARGQGTGELFFGEGSRLTVL.

A few counts support this clone. The J gene is TRBJ1-5, the V gene TRBV4-1, with D perhaps matching TRBD1 (5 bases). The CDR3 is 15 amino acids. The germline gives CDR1 MGHRA, CDR2 YSYEKL. V was trimmed by 0 bases and J by 4 bases, leaving 10 bases between them. The CDR3 DNA is TGCGCCAGCAGCCAAGATCGACGACAGAATCAGCCCCAGCATTTT. Its protein is CASSQDRRQNQPQHF.